This TCR beta chain comes out of a study of prognosis after radiotherapy for stage I lung cancer. Whole-study context: The study enrolled patients with stage I non-small cell lung cancer between April 2018 and January 2019. The tumor diagnosis was squamous cell carcinoma for seven patients and adenocarcinoma for twelve.

The CDR3 covers 15 residues. Germline CDR1 LGHNA, CDR2 YNFKEQ. V was shortened by 4 bases and J by 0 bases, with 10 bases between the two germline ends. Study findings and constraints: With medians of about 9,200 versus 6,500, unique TCR clone counts fell after stereotactic body radiation therapy. Patients who had metastases reportedly showed TRBV and TRBJ gene usage that varied from that of patients who did not.

This clonotype showed up many times. The antigen is undetermined. Two-round multiplex PCR, the amplification method, yielded TCR beta CDR3 from genomic DNA. Primers were specific to each TRBV and TRBJ gene in first-round PCR. Via MiXCR, TCRdb re-called the multiplex PCR reads, giving one row per CDR3 protein. The top ten clones hold around a quarter of a sample with over 10,000 distinct CDR3 sequences, approximately 47% of them seen once. The receptor's source is a donor aged 50 or older with non-small cell lung cancer. Sample: PBMCs, taken before or after stereotactic body radiation therapy (not recorded which). V is TRBV4-2 and J is TRBJ1-5, with a weak D call TRBD1 (5 bases). The CDR3 nucleotides are TGTGCCAGCAGCCGACAGCAGACTAGCAATCAGCCCCAGCATTTT. It specifies CASSRQQTSNQPQHF.